The source of this T cell receptor beta chain is a study of early stage breast cancer tumors. Study background: About 70% of the 16 invasive tumors were ER+, PR+ and HER2-.

This clone has just a few counts. Assay: immunoSEQ multiplex PCR; the TCRdb copy retains only in-frame clones and omits some. The sample contains under 45,000 clones, under 80% of which appear only once. The sequenced material came from blood. This clonotype was obtained from a person between 55 and 70 years old with breast cancer.

The CDR3 nucleotides read TGTGCCTGGACACTGGGGAGAAGAGGCACTGAAGCTTTCTTT. As protein: CAWTLGRRGTEAFF. The V and J genes are TRBV30 and TRBJ1-1; D call uncertain. Looked up from germline, CDR1 is GTSNPN and CDR2 is SVGIG (reference sequence). V was clipped by 4 bases and J by 4 bases, with 16 bases between them. This CDR3 is built from 14 residues.